This is a list of T cell receptor beta chains from one sample in a study of blood T cell repertoires in COVID-19. Repertoires were generated with immunoSEQ multiplex PCR, while TCRdb's copy carries only in-frame clones and drops some. The sample gives 60,000 to 85,000 clones, 75% to 80% of which show up once; about a sixth is in the top ten. Sequenced: peripheral blood. All receptors derive from a human donor in a cohort sampled during active COVID-19. Each CDR3 is given with its conserved first and last residue. D genes are given only for firm matches. Size tells how often a clone was seen (once, few, many) or the class of an expanded clone, and some rows leave it out.

CDR3 DNA	CDR3 protein	V gene	D gene	clone size	J gene
TGTGCCAGCAGCACGTCACTAGCGGGGACAGACGAGCAGTACTTC	CASSTSLAGTDEQYF	TRBV7-8	TRBD2	NA	TRBJ2-7
TGTGCCAGCAGTTACTCGATGACAGTTTCCTACGAGCAGTACTTC	CASSYSMTVSYEQYF	TRBV6-2/TRBV6-3	NA	once	TRBJ2-7
TGTGCCAGCAGCCCTAGGGGGCGGACTGAAGCTTTCTTT	CASSPRGRTEAFF	TRBV12-3/TRBV12-4	TRBD1	NA	TRBJ1-1
TGTGCCAGCAGAGAGACCGGACTAGCGGGAGAGACCCAGTACTTC	CASRETGLAGETQYF	TRBV27	TRBD2	few	TRBJ2-5
TGCGCCAGCAGCACAGGCCAAGGGGGCACCCTCCACTTT	CASSTGQGGTLHF	TRBV5-1	TRBD1	few	TRBJ1-6
TGTGCCAGCAGCTTAGCGGCAGGGGGAGAAGGCTACACCTTC	CASSLAAGGEGYTF	TRBV7-9	TRBD1	NA	TRBJ1-2
TGTGCCAGCAGCCAGCGGGAGGGCCCGGAATACGAGCAGTACTTC	CASSQREGPEYEQYF	TRBV7-2	TRBD2	few	TRBJ2-7
TGCAGCGTTGATCGGGGACAAGAGACCCAGTACTTC	CSVDRGQETQYF	TRBV29-1	NA	NA	TRBJ2-5
TGCGCCAGCAGCTCGTCACAGGGACGCACTGAAGCTTTCTTT	CASSSSQGRTEAFF	TRBV5-1	NA	NA	TRBJ1-1
TGTGCCAGCAGCTTAGGGGGGGGAGGGCCTTTCTACGAGCAGTACTTC	CASSLGGGGPFYEQYF	TRBV7-2	TRBD2	NA	TRBJ2-7
TGTGCCAGTAGGAACAGGGAAATGGCTAGAGACGAGCAGTACTTC	CASRNREMARDEQYF	TRBV19	NA	NA	TRBJ2-7
TGTGCCAGCAGCTCGGTCGGGTGGACTACGGGACAGGGAACTAACTATGGCTACACCTTC	CASSSVGWTTGQGTNYGYTF	TRBV28	TRBD1	few	TRBJ1-2
TGTGCCTGGAGTCCAGGGACTAGCTACGAGCAGTACTTC	CAWSPGTSYEQYF	TRBV30	TRBD2	NA	TRBJ2-7
TGCAGCGTTGTCAACTCCTACGAGCAGTACTTC	CSVVNSYEQYF	TRBV29-1	NA	NA	TRBJ2-7
TGTGCCAGCAGGGGCCCGTATAGCTCCTACGAGCAGTACTTC	CASRGPYSSYEQYF	TRBV7-9	NA	NA	TRBJ2-7
TGTGCCAGCAGCCTCGGGGGGAGCCGGAGCTCGGAGACCCAGTACTTC	CASSLGGSRSSETQYF	TRBV7-8	TRBD2	NA	TRBJ2-5
TGTGCCAGCAGGGTGGAGTTGGGAGAAGAGACCCAGTACTTC	CASRVELGEETQYF	TRBV5-4	NA	NA	TRBJ2-5
TGCGCCAGCAGCCAAGGGACAGATCATTTCAATCAGCCCCAGCATTTT	CASSQGTDHFNQPQHF	TRBV4-3	NA	NA	TRBJ1-5
TGTGCCAGCAGCCCGGGACTAGCGGGAGCGGGTAATGAGCAGTTCTTC	CASSPGLAGAGNEQFF	TRBV7-7	TRBD2	few	TRBJ2-1
TGTGCCAGCAGTGTCGACAGGGGGCCTGGGGCCAACGTCCTGACTTTC	CASSVDRGPGANVLTF	TRBV2	TRBD1	NA	TRBJ2-6
TGCGCCAGCAGACGAGAGGGGAACACTGAAGCTTTCTTT	CASRREGNTEAFF	TRBV10-1	NA	NA	TRBJ1-1
TGTGCCAGCAGCTTCAGACACAGCTATAATTCACCCCTCCACTTT	CASSFRHSYNSPLHF	TRBV7-2	NA	NA	TRBJ1-6
TGTGCCAGCAGTCCACTTTACGGGACAGGGGGTATCAATCAGCCCCAGCATTTT	CASSPLYGTGGINQPQHF	TRBV6-2/TRBV6-3	TRBD1	once	TRBJ1-5
TGTGCCAGCTCACCACGGGGGGGTTGGCCCTCCTACGAGCAGTACTTC	CASSPRGGWPSYEQYF	TRBV18	TRBD2	once	TRBJ2-7